This TCR beta chain is from a study of shared clonotypes between healthy human individuals. Turning to the study itself: Donors had three CD4 naive, three CD4 memory, two CD8 naive and one CD8 memory plate apiece. Study-level results: Non-shared clonotypes were found to have lower generation probabilities than the clonotypes that were shared by all four of the sorted-subset donors.

Remarks on this clone: Antigen specificity is unknown.

The authors distributed each subset's genomic DNA evenly over several immunoSEQ plates. Under the authors' procedure: Junction-only immunoSEQ sequences carried no quality scores, so filtering differed. The table came from immunoSEQ multiplex PCR; TCRdb's copy has only in-frame clones and leaves some out. That table supplies the V and J calls and clone size; D and trimming were determined from the DNA. The data hold around 330,000 clones, with around two thirds observed a single time. The CDR3 loop spans 15 amino acids. CDR1 SGHVS and CDR2 FQNEAQ come from the germline V gene. J lost 4 bases, V lost 1 base, and 4 bases had no gene match.

This TCR was recovered from a man under 40 in good health. V and J are TRBV7-8 and TRBJ1-1, with 9 bases identical to TRBD1. Sequenced material: memory CD4+ T cells sorted from blood. The subset: CD45RA-negative fraction. The CDR3 bases are TGTGCCAGCAGCTTAGAGGGACAGGGTGTCACTGAAGCTTTCTTT. Translated, it gives CASSLEGQGVTEAFF. Filled out from reference TRBV7-8 and TRBJ1-1, the complete variable domain reads GAGVSQSPRYKVAKRGQDVALRCDPISGHVSLFWYQQALGQGPEFLTYFQNEAQLDKSGLPSDRFFAERPEGSVSTLKIQRTQQEDSAVYLCASSLEGQGVTEAFFGQGTRLTVV.